These 22 T cell receptor beta chains were sequenced from one sample in a study of cytomegalovirus exposure and HLA in healthy donors (TCRdb year 2017). Preparation of the library involved the immunoSEQ multiplex PCR assay. The multiplex PCR relied on a mix of 60 forward primers for TCR Vbeta segments and 13 reverse primers for TCR Jbeta segments. TCRdb obtained this table from immuneACCESS and retained in-frame rearrangements with V and J assigned. These tables miss some clones; where compared with another copy, unresolved V genes account for less than half of the shortfall, and the remainder is unexplained. In all, the sample holds 150,000 or so clones, and roughly 85% of those were seen once. Around 8% of the sample is taken by the ten largest. Source material: PBMCs. The source of these receptors is a male donor in good health and CMV-seropositive.

This chain uses TRBV28 with TRBJ2-5, with TRBD1 matching over 7 bases. Germline CDR1 and CDR2: MDHEN and SYDVKM. V lost 4 bases to trimming and J lost 4 bases; unmatched junction nucleotides: 9. CDR3 length: 15 amino acids. The CDR3 nucleotides read TGTGCCAGCAGTTCCATCAGAGGGGGCATAGAGACCCAGTACTTC. Translation: CASSSIRGGIETQYF. Complete variable domain (other parts from reference TRBV28 and TRBJ2-5): DVKVTQSSRYLVKRTGEKVFLECVQDMDHENMFWYRQDPGLGLRLIYFSYDVKMKEKGDIPEGYSVSREKKERFSLILESASTNQTSMYLCASSSIRGGIETQYFGPGTRLLVL.

In DNA, the CDR3 is TGTGCCAGCAGAGCCGGGACAGGGTATGAAAAACTGTTTTTT. As protein: CASRAGTGYEKLFF. The chain joins TRBV6-5 to TRBJ1-4; 9 bases align to TRBD1. CDR3 length: 14 amino acids. CDR1 MNHEY and CDR2 SVGAGI come from the germline V gene. With 6 bases clipped from V and 6 bases from J, the junction kept 5 bases outside the gene matches.

J is TRBJ1-1 and V is TRBV5-1; 9 bases match TRBD1. This CDR3 is built from 13 residues. CDR1 and CDR2 (germline): SGHRS, YFSETQ. V dropped 4 bases and J dropped 5; count of bases not matched to a gene: 3. CDR3 nucleotide sequence: TGCGCCAGCAGCATAGACAGGGGGACTGAAGCTTTCTTT. It translates to CASSIDRGTEAFF.

The genes are TRBV30 and TRBJ2-7; 7 bases match TRBD2. Germline V gives CDR1 GTSNPN, CDR2 SVGIG (reference sequence). J gave up 2 bases and V 1 base, and 2 bases lay outside the gene matches. The CDR3 extends over 13 amino acids. The CDR3 coding sequence is TGTGCCTGGAGTGGGGGGAGGGCCTACGAGCAGTACTTC. It encodes CAWSGGRAYEQYF. Together with reference TRBV30 and TRBJ2-7, the CDR3 gives the full variable domain: SQTIHQWPATLVQPVGSPLSLECTVEGTSNPNLYWYRQAAGRGLQLLFYSVGIGQISSEVPQNLSASRPQDRQFILSSKKLLLSDSGFYLCAWSGGRAYEQYFGPGTRLTVT.

The gene calls are TRBV19 and TRBJ1-2; 9 bases are a match to TRBD1. Germline loops: CDR1 LNHDA, CDR2 SQIVND (reference sequence). The J segment lost 7 bases and the V segment lost 4 bases, leaving 13 bases of the junction unmatched. The CDR3 runs to 16 residues. DNA for the CDR3: TGTGCCAGTAGTAACAACCATGGACAGGGGACTGGTGGCTACACCTTC. Amino acids: CASSNNHGQGTGGYTF.

V usage is TRBV27 and J usage is TRBJ2-7, with a weak D call TRBD1 (6 bases). The CDR3 contains 13 residues. CDR1 is MNHEY, CDR2 SMNVEV, per germline (reference sequence). The V end lost 2 bases, the J end lost 4 bases, and 9 bases lay between the germline ends. The CDR3 nucleotides are TGTGCCAGCAGTTTAGAAACAGGGTACGAGCAGTACTTC. Its translation: CASSLETGYEQYF.

The CDR3 reads CASSLDGNNEQFF. The CDR3 coding sequence is TGCGCCAGCAGTCTCGACGGGAACAATGAGCAGTTCTTC. This chain links TRBV10-1 with TRBJ2-1, with D possibly being TRBD2 (5 bases). Germline values: CDR1 WNHNN, CDR2 SYGVQD (reference sequence). The V and J ends lost 5 bases and 5 bases respectively, with 10 bases between them. This CDR3 comprises 13 residues.

The V gene is TRBV2, the J gene TRBJ2-7, with a weak D call TRBD1 (6 bases). Germline V CDR1 and CDR2: SNHLY, FYNNEI. The CDR3 is 14 amino acids. Between the trimmed V and J ends, which lost 7 bases and 6 bases, there was a span of 19 bases. CDR3 sequence (DNA): TGTGCCAGCAAAGTGGCCAGGGGTAATTCCGAGCAGTACTTC. Its protein is CASKVARGNSEQYF.

The chain couples TRBV7-9 to TRBJ1-2; no definite D call. The CDR3 sequence is 15 residues long. Germline assignment: CDR1 SEHNR and CDR2 FQNEAQ (reference sequence). Trimming cost V 5 bases and J 4 bases, with 17 bases left between them. The CDR3 loop is CASSRRPSGSYGYTF. As DNA, the CDR3 is TGTGCCAGCAGCCGCCGTCCTAGTGGTTCCTATGGCTACACCTTC.

This clone is a singleton in its sample. V is TRBV5-8 and J is TRBJ1-1; TRBD1 is a possible D gene (5 bases). Germline V gene sequence: CDR1 SGHTS, CDR2 YDEGEE. V was trimmed by 4 bases and J by 4 bases, leaving 11 bases between them. The CDR3 has 13 residues. The CDR3 coding sequence is TGTGCCAGCAGCCCCGGGGGGGGCACTGAAGCTTTCTTT. This encodes CASSPGGGTEAFF.

Here the CDR3 reads CAWMVRGGETQYF. CDR3 bases: TGTGCCTGGATGGTTAGGGGGGGAGAGACCCAGTACTTC. The genes are TRBV30 and TRBJ2-5; D is perhaps TRBD2 (7 bases). The CDR3 sequence is 13 residues long. The germline gives CDR1 GTSNPN, CDR2 SVGIG (reference sequence). V lost 4 bases and J lost 4, with 13 bases in between.

The chain carries TRBV5-4 and TRBJ1-4, with D uncertain. Germline assignment: CDR1 SGHNT and CDR2 YYREEE (reference sequence). Trimming took 2 bases from V and 1 from J, leaving 9 bases between them. The CDR3 length is 15 residues. CDR3 sequence (DNA): TGTGCCAGCAGCTTAACAGCACTAACTAATGAAAAACTGTTTTTT. It yields the protein CASSLTALTNEKLFF.

The genes are TRBV7-8 and TRBJ2-1, with D possibly matching TRBD2 (6 bases). The CDR3 runs to 15 residues. Germline assignment: CDR1 SGHVS and CDR2 FQNEAQ. V was cut by 5 bases and J by 4 bases, with 15 bases left in between. CDR3 residues: CASSPVAASYNEQFF. The CDR3 DNA is TGTGCCAGCAGCCCAGTAGCGGCTTCTTACAATGAGCAGTTCTTC. The whole variable domain, remainder taken from reference TRBV7-8 and TRBJ2-1, is GAGVSQSPRYKVAKRGQDVALRCDPISGHVSLFWYQQALGQGPEFLTYFQNEAQLDKSGLPSDRFFAERPEGSVSTLKIQRTQQEDSAVYLCASSPVAASYNEQFFGPGTRLTVL.

V and J are TRBV19 and TRBJ2-4, with TRBD2 matching 12 bases. Trimming removed 8 bases from V and 2 bases from J; junction bases left unmatched: 16. CDR3 length: 19 residues. The V gene's germline CDR1 is LNHDA and CDR2 SQIVND (reference sequence). CDR3 nucleotides: TGTGCCAGTCAGACTAGCGGGGGTTTAAGAGGAGGGACCAAAAACATTCAGTACTTC. Protein product: CASQTSGGLRGGTKNIQYF.

V usage is TRBV7-8 and J usage is TRBJ2-1; 10 bases are a match to TRBD2. J lost 3 bases, V lost 8 bases, and 16 bases had no gene match. From germline, CDR1 is SGHVS and CDR2 FQNEAQ. The CDR3 is 18 amino acids. CDR3 residues: CASFPPRGGLAIYNEQFF. As DNA, the CDR3 is TGTGCCAGCTTCCCCCCCCGAGGGGGACTAGCGATCTACAATGAGCAGTTCTTC.

The chain carries TRBV7-9 and TRBJ2-1; 7 bases are shared with TRBD1. Looked up from germline, CDR1 is SEHNR and CDR2 is FQNEAQ (reference sequence). There are 15 residues in the CDR3. Germline trimming cut 3 bases from V and 0 bases from J; bases unmatched to any gene: 2. The CDR3 DNA reads TGTGCCAGCAGCTTTGGGACAGTCTCCTACAATGAGCAGTTCTTC. Its protein is CASSFGTVSYNEQFF.

The genes are TRBV5-1 and TRBJ2-7; D not resolved. CDR1 SGHRS and CDR2 YFSETQ come from the germline V gene. Deletions cut 1 base from V and 4 bases from J, with 21 bases between. The CDR3 spans 17 residues. The CDR3 reads CASSLIFAQKPPYEQYF. DNA of the CDR3: TGCGCCAGCAGCTTGATATTTGCACAGAAACCCCCTTACGAGCAGTACTTC.

This clone turned up a few times. This sequence joins TRBV7-2 and TRBJ1-5; tentatively, D is TRBD1 (6 bases). Trimming pared 5 bases from V and 7 bases from J, leaving 21 bases between. Germline V gene sequence: CDR1 SGHTA, CDR2 FQGNSA. The CDR3 loop spans 16 amino acids. As DNA, the CDR3 is TGTGCCAGCAGCGACGAGGGGGGGCGCTTGGGCCAGCCCCAGCATTTT. As protein: CASSDEGGRLGQPQHF. The complete variable domain, with remaining parts taken from reference TRBV7-2 and TRBJ1-5, reads GAGVSQSPSNKVTEKGKDVELRCDPISGHTALYWYRQSLGQGLEFLIYFQGNSAPDKSGLPSDRFSAERTGGSVSTLTIQRTQQEDSAVYLCASSDEGGRLGQPQHFGDGTRLSIL.

The rearrangement links TRBV9 to TRBJ1-1; tentative D call: TRBD1 (6 bases). CDR1 SGDLS and CDR2 YYNGEE come from the germline V gene. V was cut by 1 base and J by 1 base, with 8 bases left in between. The CDR3 sequence is 14 residues long. This CDR3 reads CASSVTGWNTEAFF. The CDR3 coding sequence is TGTGCCAGCAGCGTAACAGGGTGGAACACTGAAGCTTTCTTT.

This chain uses TRBV7-9 with TRBJ1-5; D uncertain. The CDR3 totals 14 residues. CDR1 and CDR2 (germline): SEHNR, FQNEAQ (reference sequence). V was trimmed by 3 bases and J by 4 bases, leaving 10 bases between them. CDR3: CASSFPGENQPQHF. Written as DNA, the CDR3 is TGTGCCAGCAGCTTCCCCGGGGAGAATCAGCCCCAGCATTTT.

This clone was detected only once. The V gene is TRBV7-2, the J gene TRBJ1-1, with D perhaps TRBD1 (6 bases). V was pared by 1 base and J by 4 bases, with 13 bases between. Germline values: CDR1 SGHTA, CDR2 FQGNSA. CDR3 length equals 15 residues. Here the CDR3 DNA reads TGTGCCAGCAGCTTAGGGACAGTCTGGGGCACTGAAGCTTTCTTT. This codes for CASSLGTVWGTEAFF.

This clone was seen once. The chain couples TRBV10-1 to TRBJ2-7, with 9 bases fitting TRBD2. This CDR3 is built from 12 residues. CDR1 is WNHNN, CDR2 SYGVQD, per germline (reference sequence). V was pared by 8 bases and J by 5 bases, with 4 bases of the junction left unmatched. The CDR3 DNA reads TGCGCCAGCGGGACTAGCTTCCACGAGCAGTACTTC. Its protein product is CASGTSFHEQYF.